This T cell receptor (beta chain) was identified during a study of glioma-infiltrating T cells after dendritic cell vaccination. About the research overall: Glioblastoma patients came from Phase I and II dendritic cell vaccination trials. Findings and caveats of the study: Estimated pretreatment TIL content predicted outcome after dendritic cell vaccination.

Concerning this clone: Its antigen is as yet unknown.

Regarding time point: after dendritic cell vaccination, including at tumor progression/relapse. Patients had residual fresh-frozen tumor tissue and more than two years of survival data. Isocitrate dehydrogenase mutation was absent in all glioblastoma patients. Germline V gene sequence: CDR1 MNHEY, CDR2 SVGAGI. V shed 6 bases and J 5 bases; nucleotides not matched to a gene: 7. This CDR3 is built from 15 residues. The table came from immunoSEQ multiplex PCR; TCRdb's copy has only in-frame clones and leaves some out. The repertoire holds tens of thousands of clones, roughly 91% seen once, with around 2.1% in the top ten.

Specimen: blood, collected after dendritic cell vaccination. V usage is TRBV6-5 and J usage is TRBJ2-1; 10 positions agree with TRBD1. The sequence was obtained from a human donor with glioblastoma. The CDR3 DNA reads TGTGCCAGCAGCCGACTGGGACAGGGGAACAATGAGCAGTTCTTC. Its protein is CASSRLGQGNNEQFF.